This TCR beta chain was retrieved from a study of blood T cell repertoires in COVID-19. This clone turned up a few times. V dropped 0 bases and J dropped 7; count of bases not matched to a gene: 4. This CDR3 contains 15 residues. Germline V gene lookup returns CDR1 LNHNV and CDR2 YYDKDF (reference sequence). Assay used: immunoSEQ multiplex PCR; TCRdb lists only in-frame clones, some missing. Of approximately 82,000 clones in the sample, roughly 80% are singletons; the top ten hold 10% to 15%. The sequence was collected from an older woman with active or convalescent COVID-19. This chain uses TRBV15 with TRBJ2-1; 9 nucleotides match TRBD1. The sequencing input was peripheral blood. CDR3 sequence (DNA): TGTGCCACCAGCAGAGATCAGACAGGGGGGAATGAGCAGTTCTTC. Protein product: CATSRDQTGGNEQFF.